The present entry profiles one T cell receptor (beta chain) with its context. The data originate from a study of blood T cells in healthy people across ages. The germline V and J ends were trimmed by 6 bases and 5 bases, with 17 bases remaining between them. The germline CDR1 and CDR2 sequences are MNHEY and SVGAGI. CDR3 length: 15 amino acids. A second roughly 7 to 11 cycle PCR used barcoded and J-beta primers. TCRdb independently ran MiXCR on the 5' RACE reads; one entry per CDR3 protein. The repertoire includes 1.5 million to 2 million distinct CDR3 sequences, roughly 30% of them detected once, and 7.7% sits in the top ten.

The receptor's source is a woman aged 25 to 39 in good health. The sequencing sample was made of blood. The chain is built from TRBV6-5 and TRBJ2-4; a possible D gene is TRBD2 (6 bases). CDR3 nucleotide sequence: TGTGCCAGCAGGGCGGGACCGACTAATGAAAACATTCAGTACTTC. The encoded protein is CASRAGPTNENIQYF.